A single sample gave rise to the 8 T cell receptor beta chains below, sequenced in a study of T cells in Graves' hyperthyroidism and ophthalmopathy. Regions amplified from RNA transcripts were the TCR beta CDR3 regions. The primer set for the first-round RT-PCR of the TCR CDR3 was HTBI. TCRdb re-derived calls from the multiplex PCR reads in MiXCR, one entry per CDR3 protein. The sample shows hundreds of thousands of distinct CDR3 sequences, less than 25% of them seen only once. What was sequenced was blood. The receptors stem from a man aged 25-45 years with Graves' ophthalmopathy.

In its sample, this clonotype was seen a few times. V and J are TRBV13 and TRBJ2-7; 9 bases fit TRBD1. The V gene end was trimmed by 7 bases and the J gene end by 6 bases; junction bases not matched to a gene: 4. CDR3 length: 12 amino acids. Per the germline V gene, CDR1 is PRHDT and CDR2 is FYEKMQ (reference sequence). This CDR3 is CASNRGPGEQYF. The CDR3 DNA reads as TGTGCCAGCAACAGGGGGCCGGGCGAGCAGTACTTC.

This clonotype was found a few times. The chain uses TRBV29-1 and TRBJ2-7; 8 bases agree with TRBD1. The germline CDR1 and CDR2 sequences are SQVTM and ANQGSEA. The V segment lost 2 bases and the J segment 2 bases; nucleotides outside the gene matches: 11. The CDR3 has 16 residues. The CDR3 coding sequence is TGCAGCGTTGAAATTCGGGGGAGGACAGGGCCCTACGAGCAGTACTTC. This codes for CSVEIRGRTGPYEQYF.

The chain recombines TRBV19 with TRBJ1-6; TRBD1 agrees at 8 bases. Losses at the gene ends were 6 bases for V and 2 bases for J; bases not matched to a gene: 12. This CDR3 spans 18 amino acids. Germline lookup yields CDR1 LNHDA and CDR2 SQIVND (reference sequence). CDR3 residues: CASSPTGELLTYNSPLHF. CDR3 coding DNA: TGTGCCAGTAGCCCGACAGGGGAACTACTCACCTATAATTCACCCCTCCACTTT.

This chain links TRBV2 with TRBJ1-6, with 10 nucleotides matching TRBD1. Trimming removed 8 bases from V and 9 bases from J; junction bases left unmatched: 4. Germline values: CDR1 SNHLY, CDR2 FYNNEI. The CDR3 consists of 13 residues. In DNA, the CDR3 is TGTGCCAGCTTGGGACAGGGGAGTTCACCCCTCCACTTT. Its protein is CASLGQGSSPLHF.

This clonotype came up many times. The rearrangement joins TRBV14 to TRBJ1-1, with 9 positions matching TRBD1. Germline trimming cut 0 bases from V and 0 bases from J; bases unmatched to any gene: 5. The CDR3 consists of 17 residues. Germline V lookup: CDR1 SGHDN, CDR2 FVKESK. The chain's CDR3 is CASSQDRTGGMNTEAFF. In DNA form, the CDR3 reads TGTGCCAGCAGCCAAGATCGAACAGGGGGCATGAACACTGAAGCTTTCTTT.

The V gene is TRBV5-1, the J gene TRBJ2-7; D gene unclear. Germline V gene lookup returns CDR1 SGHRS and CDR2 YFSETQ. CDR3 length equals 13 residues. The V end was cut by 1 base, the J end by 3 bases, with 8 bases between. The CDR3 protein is CASSLYPNYEQYF. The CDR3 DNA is TGCGCCAGCAGCTTGTACCCAAACTACGAGCAGTACTTC.

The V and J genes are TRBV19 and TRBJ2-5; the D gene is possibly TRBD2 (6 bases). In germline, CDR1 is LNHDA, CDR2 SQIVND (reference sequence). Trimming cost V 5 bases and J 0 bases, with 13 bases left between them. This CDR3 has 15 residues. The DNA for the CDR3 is TGTGCCAGTAGTCCGGGACTTGGCTACCAAGAGACCCAGTACTTC. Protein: CASSPGLGYQETQYF.

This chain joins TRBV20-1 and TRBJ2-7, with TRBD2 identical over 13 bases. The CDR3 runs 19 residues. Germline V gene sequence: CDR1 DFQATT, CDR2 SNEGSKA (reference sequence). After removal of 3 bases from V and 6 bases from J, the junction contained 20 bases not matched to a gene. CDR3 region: CSARDRRCTSGREGCEQYF. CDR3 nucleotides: TGCAGTGCTAGGGACAGGCGATGTACTAGCGGGAGGGAGGGGTGCGAGCAGTACTTC.